Reported below is one T cell receptor beta chain. The sample carries other DNA sequences with the same CDR3. Study processing details: Amplifying reference gene primers gave estimates of nucleated cell counts. Using immunoSEQ multiplex PCR, the repertoire was profiled, and TCRdb retains in-frame clones only, with some absent. That table furnishes V, J and clone size, whereas the DNA furnished D and trimming. This sample carries about 240,000 clones, more than 75% of them seen once, and the ten largest clones take 2.5% to 3.5%. Individuals drawn from under 30 US areas were roughly 18 to 100 years old. Categorization into cohorts depended on clinical history that participants reported. This entry comes from a study of blood T cell repertoires in COVID-19. Study-level information: Nucleic acid was either cDNA or gDNA, and it came from T cells, B-cell-depleted T cells, or PBMCs.

CDR1 is LNHDA, CDR2 SQIVND, per germline (reference sequence). With 3 bases removed from V and 2 bases from J, the gap between germline ends came to 13 bases. CDR3 length: 16 residues. The chain is built from TRBV19 and TRBJ2-2, with a tentative D call TRBD1 (7 bases). This receptor was taken from a woman in her thirties or forties with acute COVID-19. Sequenced material: PBMCs or T cells enriched from blood (not recorded which). The CDR3 coding sequence is TGTGCCAGTAGTATTGGCGGGACAGCTAACACCGGGGAGCTGTTTTTT. Translated: CASSIGGTANTGELFF.